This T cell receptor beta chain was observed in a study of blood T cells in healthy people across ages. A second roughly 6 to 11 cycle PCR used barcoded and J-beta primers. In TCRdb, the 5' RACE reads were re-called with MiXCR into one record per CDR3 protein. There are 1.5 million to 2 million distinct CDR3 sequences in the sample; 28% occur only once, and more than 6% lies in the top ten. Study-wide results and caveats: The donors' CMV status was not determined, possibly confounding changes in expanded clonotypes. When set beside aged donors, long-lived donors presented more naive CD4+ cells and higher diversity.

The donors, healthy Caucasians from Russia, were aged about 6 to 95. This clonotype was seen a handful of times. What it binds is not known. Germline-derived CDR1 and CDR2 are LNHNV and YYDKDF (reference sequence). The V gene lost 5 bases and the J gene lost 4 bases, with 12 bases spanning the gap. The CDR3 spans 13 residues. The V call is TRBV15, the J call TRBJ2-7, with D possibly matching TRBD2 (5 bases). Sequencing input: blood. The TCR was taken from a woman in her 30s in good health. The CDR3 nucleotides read TGTGCCACCAGCCTGTGGACTGATTACGAGCAGTACTTC. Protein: CATSLWTDYEQYF.